Each of the 28 T cell receptor beta chains below was sequenced from the same sample in a study of persistence of HIV-infected CD4 T cells. The stimulus was lysate of CMV-infected fibroblasts, roughly 10 ug/mL. CD40L-negative CD69-negative CD45RO-high memory CD4+ T cells were sorted as populations depleted of antigen-responding cells. The libraries were made with immunoSEQ version 4 in survey mode. Profiling relied on immunoSEQ multiplex PCR, and the TCRdb table lists in-frame clones only, not all of them. This table has fewer than 35,000 clones, 82% appearing once. The antigens these receptors bind are not known. The sequencing here drew on CD4+ T cells sorted from PBMCs after 18-hour stimulation, taken from a patient who received antiretroviral therapy. The receptors were gathered from an adult woman with HIV who was CMV-seropositive.

The rearrangement joins TRBV18 to TRBJ2-3; the D is unclear. The CDR3 has 12 amino acids. Per the germline V gene, CDR1 is KGHSH and CDR2 is LQKENI. Trimming took off 2 bases at V and 5 bases at J, with 5 bases between the two ends. This CDR3 reads CASSPKGDTQYF. The CDR3 nucleotides are TGTGCCAGCTCACCAAAAGGAGATACGCAGTATTTT. The complete variable domain, with remaining parts taken from reference TRBV18 and TRBJ2-3, reads NAGVMQNPRHLVRRRGQEARLRCSPMKGHSHVYWYRQLPEEGLKFMVYLQKENIIDESGMPKERFSAEFPKEGPSILRIQQVVRGDSAAYFCASSPKGDTQYFGPGTRLTVL.

The chain uses TRBV7-8 and TRBJ2-5; unclear D gene. This CDR3 comprises 14 residues. Per germline, CDR1 SGHVS and CDR2 FQNEAQ. V was pared by 5 bases and J by 0 bases, with 10 bases between. CDR3 in amino acids: CASSLTLDQETQYF. As DNA, the CDR3 is TGTGCCAGCAGCCTAACGCTAGACCAAGAGACCCAGTACTTC.

The genes are TRBV7-6 and TRBJ1-2; D gene unclear. V lost 5 bases and J lost 2, with 9 bases in between. This CDR3 region has 13 residues. Germline V CDR1 and CDR2: SGHVS, FNYEAQ. This CDR3 is CASSQSWNYGYTF. CDR3 DNA sequence: TGTGCCAGCAGCCAGTCGTGGAACTATGGCTACACCTTC. Filled out from reference TRBV7-6 and TRBJ1-2, the complete variable domain reads GAGVSQSPRYKVTKRGQDVALRCDPISGHVSLYWYRQALGQGPEFLTYFNYEAQQDKSGLPNDRFSAERPEGSISTLTIQRTEQRDSAMYRCASSQSWNYGYTFGSGTRLTVV.

This chain uses TRBV7-2 with TRBJ1-2; TRBD1 matches 10 bases. With 1 base clipped from V and 0 bases from J, the junction kept 8 bases outside the gene matches. The germline V gene has CDR1 SGHTA and CDR2 FQGNSA. This CDR3 region has 18 residues. The CDR3 sequence is CASSLVGTGAGSNYGYTF. The CDR3 nucleotides are TGTGCCAGCAGCTTAGTGGGGACAGGGGCAGGATCTAACTATGGCTACACCTTC.

This chain joins TRBV5-6 and TRBJ1-2, with D hard to call. The CDR3 has 13 residues. Germline V CDR1 and CDR2: SGHDT, YYEEEE. V was trimmed by 1 base and J by 4 bases, leaving 8 bases between them. The DNA for the CDR3 is TGTGCCAGCAGCTTGCCAGAAGCCTATGGCTACACCTTC. Protein: CASSLPEAYGYTF.

The chain employs TRBV19 and TRBJ2-3, with TRBD1 matching 11 bases. Germline CDR1 reads LNHDA; CDR2 reads SQIVND (reference sequence). This CDR3 is 14 amino acids long. The CDR3 is CASRDRGRADTQYF. The CDR3 bases are TGTGCATCTCGGGACAGGGGGAGAGCAGATACGCAGTATTTT.

The chain employs TRBV5-5 and TRBJ2-6; D is unresolved. CDR3 length: 17 amino acids. Germline CDR1 reads SGHKS; CDR2 reads YYEKEE (reference sequence). The V and J ends lost 0 bases and 2 bases respectively, with 12 bases between them. CDR3 sequence (DNA): TGTGCCAGCAGCTTGGCCGTGAGTCTCACTGGGGCCAACGTCCTGACTTTC. As protein: CASSLAVSLTGANVLTF.

The chain recombines TRBV10-3 with TRBJ2-3; 7 bases fit TRBD1. CDR1 and CDR2 (germline): ENHRY, SYGVKD. The junction had 4 bases not matched to a gene; V was cut back by 6 bases and J by 1 base. This CDR3 is built from 14 residues. The CDR3 nucleotides read TGTGCCATCAGGAGAACAGGGGGCACAGATACGCAGTATTTT. It translates to CAIRRTGGTDTQYF.

The chain uses TRBV5-1 and TRBJ1-2, with a possible D match to TRBD1 (5 bases). Trimming shortened V by 2 bases and J by 11 bases, and 13 bases separated the two germline ends. This CDR3 has 12 residues. The germline V gene encodes CDR1 SGHRS and CDR2 YFSETQ. The CDR3 nucleotides read TGCGCCAGCAGCTTCGAACAGGCTGTTTACACCTTC. Residues: CASSFEQAVYTF.

This clone was picked up a small number of times. The V call is TRBV5-6, the J call TRBJ2-5; D is uncertain. The ends were cut back, 3 bases at V and 2 bases at J, with 17 bases in the middle. CDR1 is SGHDT and CDR2 is YYEEEE in the germline V gene. The CDR3 spans 16 residues. As DNA, the CDR3 is TGTGCCAGCAGCTCTATGGCAGACGTCCTACAAGAGACCCAGTACTTC. Its protein is CASSSMADVLQETQYF.

This chain's CDR3 is CASSLEPGIVKNIQYF. The CDR3 nucleotides read TGCGCCAGCAGCTTGGAGCCGGGAATCGTCAAAAACATTCAGTACTTC. The V and J genes are TRBV5-1 and TRBJ2-4; D perhaps matches TRBD2 (5 bases). The CDR3 sequence is 16 residues long. CDR1 is SGHRS, CDR2 YFSETQ, per germline. Trimming pared 0 bases from V and 3 bases from J, leaving 13 bases between.

The chain is built from TRBV19 and TRBJ1-2, with TRBD1 matching 8 bases. CDR1 and CDR2 from the germline V gene are LNHDA and SQIVND (reference sequence). The J segment lost 3 bases and the V segment lost 6 bases, leaving 12 bases of the junction unmatched. The CDR3 extends over 16 amino acids. CDR3 loop: CASSETWTGTDYGYTF. In nucleotides, the CDR3 is TGTGCCAGTAGCGAGACCTGGACAGGGACGGACTATGGCTACACCTTC.

This clone was seen a single time. The V and J genes are TRBV7-2 and TRBJ2-1; possible D gene TRBD1, 5 bases. Trimming stripped 0 bases from V and 10 bases from J, with 10 bases between. The CDR3 covers 13 residues. Per the germline V gene, CDR1 is SGHTA and CDR2 is FQGNSA. CDR3 sequence: CASSLAGRLEQFF. The CDR3 DNA is TGTGCCAGCAGCTTAGCGGGGCGTCTAGAGCAGTTCTTC.

This chain uses TRBV6-1 with TRBJ2-2; D is ambiguous. This CDR3 comprises 14 residues. Trimming removed 2 bases from V and 5 bases from J, with 9 bases in between. Germline values: CDR1 MNHNS, CDR2 SASEGT. CDR3 sequence (DNA): TGTGCCAGCAGTGAACGAACAGAAACCGGGGAGCTGTTTTTT. It is translated as CASSERTETGELFF.

This clone was seen once. The chain couples TRBV5-1 to TRBJ1-1; 9 nucleotides align to TRBD1. J was trimmed by 0 bases and V by 5 bases; bases with no gene match: 8. Germline V CDR1 and CDR2: SGHRS, YFSETQ. This CDR3 region has 16 residues. CDR3 nucleotide sequence: TGCGCCAGCAGTTCGGGACAGGGACCTATGAACACTGAAGCTTTCTTT. Encoded protein: CASSSGQGPMNTEAFF.

Only a few counts were recorded for this clone. The chain is built from TRBV28 and TRBJ2-6; D assignment may be TRBD1 or TRBD2 (5 bases each). The CDR3 spans 17 residues. Trimming shortened V by 1 base and J by 1 base, and 11 bases separated the two germline ends. Per germline, CDR1 MDHEN and CDR2 SYDVKM. In nucleotides, the CDR3 is TGTGCCAGCAGTTTATATTGGGGGAGTTCTGGGGCCAACGTCCTGACTTTC. Its translation is CASSLYWGSSGANVLTF.

V and J are TRBV7-2 and TRBJ2-7, with 7 nucleotides matching TRBD2. V lost 5 bases and J lost 5; bases outside the gene matches: 12. The CDR3 runs to 15 residues. Germline V CDR1 and CDR2: SGHTA, FQGNSA. The CDR3 bases are TGTGCCAGCAGCCTTTTAGCTGGGGGGGGTAACGAGCAGTACTTC. This translates into CASSLLAGGGNEQYF.

Written as DNA, the CDR3 is TGCGCCAGCAGCTTGCAGGTCATCCCCTACGAGCAGTACTTC. Translation gives CASSLQVIPYEQYF. The V call is TRBV5-1, the J call TRBJ2-7; no clear D. The V end was cut by 1 base, the J end by 2 bases, with 10 bases between. This CDR3 is built from 14 residues. CDR1 and CDR2 (germline): SGHRS, YFSETQ.

The chain joins TRBV3-1 (or the pseudogene TRBV3-2) to TRBJ2-7; the D gene is possibly TRBD2 (5 bases). Germline CDR1 and CDR2: LGHDT and YNNKEL (reference sequence). This CDR3 has 13 amino acids. Trimming removed 1 base from V and 6 bases from J, with 10 bases in between. In nucleotides, the CDR3 is TGTGCCAGCAGCCAAGCCCGGGGAAGCGAGCAGTACTTC. As protein: CASSQARGSEQYF.

The gene calls are TRBV7-9 and TRBJ2-3, with 8 bases matching TRBD1. The CDR3 totals 15 residues. V shed 4 bases, J shed 0 bases, and the junction held 3 bases outside the gene matches. Germline CDR1 reads SEHNR; CDR2 reads FQNEAQ (reference sequence). The DNA of the CDR3 is TGTGCCAGCAGCTCCGACAGGGGAAGCACAGATACGCAGTATTTT. Amino acid sequence: CASSSDRGSTDTQYF.

The chain combines TRBV10-3 with TRBJ2-1; 13 bases align to TRBD2. J was trimmed by 4 bases and V by 4 bases; bases with no gene match: 1. The germline V gene has CDR1 ENHRY and CDR2 SYGVKD. The CDR3 runs 15 residues. CDR3 coding DNA: TGTGCCATCAGTGGGGGACTAGCGGGATACAATGAGCAGTTCTTC. It yields the protein CAISGGLAGYNEQFF.

The rearrangement joins TRBV2 to TRBJ1-2, with 7 bases matching TRBD1. CDR3 length: 15 residues. Trimming removed 5 bases from V and 5 bases from J; junction bases left unmatched: 11. Looked up from germline, CDR1 is SNHLY and CDR2 is FYNNEI. The CDR3 DNA sequence: TGTGCCAGCAGTATAAAGACCGGGACAGCTTATGGCTACACCTTC. It encodes CASSIKTGTAYGYTF. Together with reference TRBV2 and TRBJ1-2, the CDR3 gives the full variable domain: EPEVTQTPSHQVTQMGQEVILRCVPISNHLYFYWYRQILGQKVEFLVSFYNNEISEKSEIFDDQFSVERPDGSNFTLKIRSTKLEDSAMYFCASSIKTGTAYGYTFGSGTRLTVV.

The chain uses TRBV6-1 and TRBJ1-2; no definite D call. The CDR3 is 14 residues long. V was cut by 1 base and J by 4 bases, with 10 bases left in between. The germline V gene encodes CDR1 MNHNS and CDR2 SASEGT. Here the CDR3 reads CASSEGRWAYGYTF. The DNA for the CDR3 is TGTGCCAGCAGTGAAGGCAGGTGGGCCTATGGCTACACCTTC.

The chain couples TRBV28 to TRBJ2-7; TRBD2 might be the D (5 bases). Trimming cost V 1 base and J 4 bases, with 8 bases left between them. The length of the CDR3 is 13 residues. CDR1 is MDHEN, CDR2 SYDVKM, per germline. Here the CDR3 DNA reads TGTGCCAGCAGTTTATCCGGGGAGTACGAGCAGTACTTC. The encoded protein is CASSLSGEYEQYF.

The chain combines TRBV27 with TRBJ2-7; 7 nucleotides line up with TRBD1. Trimming took 6 bases from V and 2 from J; bases not matched to a gene: 10. The germline V gene has CDR1 MNHEY and CDR2 SMNVEV (reference sequence). The CDR3 totals 15 residues. CDR3 in amino acids: CASSQSGTATYEQYF. DNA of the CDR3: TGTGCCAGCAGCCAATCCGGGACAGCTACCTACGAGCAGTACTTC.

The rearrangement links TRBV5-5 to TRBJ2-2, with TRBD1 matching 10 bases. The CDR3 contains 14 residues. Per germline, CDR1 SGHKS and CDR2 YYEKEE (reference sequence). The ends lost 5 bases at V and 4 bases at J; junction bases unmatched: 2. For the CDR3, the DNA is TGTGCCAGCAGACGGACAGGGGGCACCGGGGAGCTGTTTTTT. This gives the protein CASRRTGGTGELFF.

The genes are TRBV9 and TRBJ1-1; D unresolved. Germline V gene lookup returns CDR1 SGDLS and CDR2 YYNGEE. This CDR3 comprises 14 residues. V was cut by 4 bases and J by 5 bases, with 15 bases left in between. CDR3 amino acids: CASSPAKRRTEAFF. The DNA for the CDR3 is TGTGCCAGCAGCCCCGCAAAAAGAAGGACTGAAGCTTTCTTT. The full variable domain, completed using reference TRBV9 and TRBJ1-1, is DSGVTQTPKHLITATGQRVTLRCSPRSGDLSVYWYQQSLDQGLQFLIQYYNGEERAKGNILERFSAQQFPDLHSELNLSSLELGDSALYFCASSPAKRRTEAFFGQGTRLTVV.

The chain employs TRBV2 and TRBJ1-1; perhaps TRBD1 as D (6 bases). This CDR3 spans 13 amino acids. CDR1 SNHLY and CDR2 FYNNEI come from the germline V gene. Trimming pared 4 bases from V and 2 bases from J, leaving 8 bases between. The CDR3 here is CASSGTVNTEAFF. CDR3 sequence (DNA): TGTGCCAGCAGTGGGACAGTCAACACTGAAGCTTTCTTT.